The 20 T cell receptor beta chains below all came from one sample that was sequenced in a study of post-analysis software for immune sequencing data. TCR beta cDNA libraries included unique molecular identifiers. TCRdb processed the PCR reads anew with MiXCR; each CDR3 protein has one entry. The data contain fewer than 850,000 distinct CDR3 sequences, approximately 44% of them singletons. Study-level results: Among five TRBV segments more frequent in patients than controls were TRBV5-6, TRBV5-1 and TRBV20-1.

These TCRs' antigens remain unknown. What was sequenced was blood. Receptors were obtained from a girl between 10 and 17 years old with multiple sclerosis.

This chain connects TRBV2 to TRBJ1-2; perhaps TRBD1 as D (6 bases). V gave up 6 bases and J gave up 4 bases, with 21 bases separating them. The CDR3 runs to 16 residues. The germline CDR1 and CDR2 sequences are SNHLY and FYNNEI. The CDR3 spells CASSWDTVLGSYGYTF. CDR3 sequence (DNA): TGTGCCAGCAGCTGGGACACCGTTCTTGGGAGCTATGGCTACACCTTC.

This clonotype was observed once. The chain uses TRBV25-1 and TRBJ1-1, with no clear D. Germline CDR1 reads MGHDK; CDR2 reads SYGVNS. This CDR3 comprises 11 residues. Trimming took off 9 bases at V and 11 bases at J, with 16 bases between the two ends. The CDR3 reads CASAAYGGAFF. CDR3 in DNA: TGTGCCAGTGCCGCTTATGGAGGGGCTTTCTTT.

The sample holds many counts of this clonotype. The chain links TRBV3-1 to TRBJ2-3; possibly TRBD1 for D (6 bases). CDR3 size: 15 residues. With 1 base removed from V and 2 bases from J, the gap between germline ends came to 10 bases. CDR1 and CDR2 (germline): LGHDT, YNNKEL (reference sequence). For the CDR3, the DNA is TGTGCCAGCAGCCAAGGGGACACTATCACAGATACGCAGTATTTT. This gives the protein CASSQGDTITDTQYF.

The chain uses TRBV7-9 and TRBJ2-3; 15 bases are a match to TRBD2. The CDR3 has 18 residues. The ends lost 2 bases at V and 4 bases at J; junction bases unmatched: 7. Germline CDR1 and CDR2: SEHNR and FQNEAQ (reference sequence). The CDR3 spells CASSLNPGLAGGADTQYF. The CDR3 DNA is TGTGCCAGCAGCTTAAATCCGGGACTAGCGGGAGGAGCAGATACGCAGTATTTT.

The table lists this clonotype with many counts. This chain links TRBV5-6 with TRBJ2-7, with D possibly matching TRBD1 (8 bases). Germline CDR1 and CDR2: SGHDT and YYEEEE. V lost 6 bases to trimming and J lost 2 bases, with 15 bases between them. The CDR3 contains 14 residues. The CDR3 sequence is CASTDRGLPYEQYF. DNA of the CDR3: TGTGCCAGCACCGACAGGGGACTACCCTACGAGCAGTACTTC.

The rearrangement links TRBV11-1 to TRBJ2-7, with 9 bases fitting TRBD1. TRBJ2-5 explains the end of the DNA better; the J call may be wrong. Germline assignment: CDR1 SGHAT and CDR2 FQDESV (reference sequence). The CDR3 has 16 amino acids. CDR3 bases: TGTGCCAGCAGCGCATCCGGGACAGGGATTGGAGAGACCCAGTACTTC. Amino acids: CASSASGTGIGETQYF.

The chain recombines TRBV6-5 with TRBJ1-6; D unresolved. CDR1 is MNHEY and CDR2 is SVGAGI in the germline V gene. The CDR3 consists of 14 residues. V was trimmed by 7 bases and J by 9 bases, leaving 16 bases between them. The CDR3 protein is CASTPAGSGSPLHF. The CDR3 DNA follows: TGTGCCAGCACCCCGGCGGGGTCCGGTTCACCCCTCCACTTT.

DNA for the CDR3: TGTGCCAGCAGTTTAGCGGGAGGGGGTGGAGAGACCCAGTACTTC. This gives the protein CASSLAGGGGETQYF. V usage is TRBV12-3 or TRBV12-4 and J usage is TRBJ2-5, with D tentatively TRBD2 (7 bases). The CDR3 runs to 15 residues. Deletions cut 0 bases from V and 4 bases from J, with 12 bases between.

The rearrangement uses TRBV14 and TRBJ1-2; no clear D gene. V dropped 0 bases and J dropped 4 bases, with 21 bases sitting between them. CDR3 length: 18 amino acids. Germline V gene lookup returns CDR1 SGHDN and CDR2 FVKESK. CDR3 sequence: CASSQDRPDPGKPYGYTF. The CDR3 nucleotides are TGTGCCAGCAGCCAAGATCGTCCGGACCCCGGAAAACCCTATGGCTACACCTTC.

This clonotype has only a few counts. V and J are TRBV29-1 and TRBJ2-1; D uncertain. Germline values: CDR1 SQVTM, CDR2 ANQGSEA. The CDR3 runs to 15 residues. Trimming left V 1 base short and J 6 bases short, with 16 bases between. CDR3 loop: CSVEGTHVLGNEQFF. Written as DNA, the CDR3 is TGCAGCGTTGAAGGGACCCATGTGTTAGGCAATGAGCAGTTCTTC.

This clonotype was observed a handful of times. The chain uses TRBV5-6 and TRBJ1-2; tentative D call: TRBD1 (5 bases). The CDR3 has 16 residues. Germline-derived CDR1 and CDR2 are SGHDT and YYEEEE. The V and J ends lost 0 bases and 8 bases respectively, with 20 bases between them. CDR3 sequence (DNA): TGTGCCAGCAGCTTGGGATCAACAGGCCCCTTTATAGGCTACACCTTC. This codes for CASSLGSTGPFIGYTF.

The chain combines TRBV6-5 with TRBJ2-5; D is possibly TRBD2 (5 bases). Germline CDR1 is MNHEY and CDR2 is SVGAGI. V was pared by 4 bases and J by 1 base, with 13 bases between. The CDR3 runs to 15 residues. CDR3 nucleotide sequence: TGTGCCAGCAGTTTCACTTGGGGAGCCCAAGAGACCCAGTACTTC. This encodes CASSFTWGAQETQYF.

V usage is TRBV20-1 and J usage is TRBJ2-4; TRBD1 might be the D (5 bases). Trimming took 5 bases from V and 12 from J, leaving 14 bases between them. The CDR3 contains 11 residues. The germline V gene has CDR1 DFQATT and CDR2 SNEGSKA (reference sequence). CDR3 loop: CSAQDQGHQYF. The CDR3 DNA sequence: TGCAGTGCTCAGGACCAGGGCCATCAGTACTTC.

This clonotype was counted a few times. The CDR3: CSARVGNTGELFF. The CDR3 nucleotides are TGCAGTGCTAGAGTCGGTAACACCGGGGAGCTGTTTTTT. This sequence joins TRBV20-1 and TRBJ2-2; D unresolved. V lost 1 base and J lost 2, with 5 bases in between. Germline CDR1 DFQATT, CDR2 SNEGSKA (reference sequence). This CDR3 has 13 amino acids.

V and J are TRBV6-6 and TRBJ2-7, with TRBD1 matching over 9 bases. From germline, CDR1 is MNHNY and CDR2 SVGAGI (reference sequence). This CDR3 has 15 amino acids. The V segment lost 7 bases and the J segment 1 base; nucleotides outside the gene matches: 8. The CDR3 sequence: CASTFTGTGSYEQYF. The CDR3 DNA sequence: TGTGCCAGCACTTTTACCGGGACAGGGTCCTACGAGCAGTACTTC.

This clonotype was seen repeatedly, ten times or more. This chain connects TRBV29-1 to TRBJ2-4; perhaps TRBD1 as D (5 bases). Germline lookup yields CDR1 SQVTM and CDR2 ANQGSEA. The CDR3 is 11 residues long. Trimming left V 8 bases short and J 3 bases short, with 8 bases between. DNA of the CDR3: TGCAGCTGCAGGGACAAAAACATTCAGTACTTC. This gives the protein CSCRDKNIQYF.

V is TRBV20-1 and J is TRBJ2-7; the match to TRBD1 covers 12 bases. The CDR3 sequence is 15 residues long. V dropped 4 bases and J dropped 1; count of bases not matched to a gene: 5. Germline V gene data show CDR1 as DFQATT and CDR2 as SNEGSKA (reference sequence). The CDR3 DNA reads TGCAGTGCTAACTCGGGACAGGGGGCTTCCTACGAGCAGTACTTC. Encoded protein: CSANSGQGASYEQYF.

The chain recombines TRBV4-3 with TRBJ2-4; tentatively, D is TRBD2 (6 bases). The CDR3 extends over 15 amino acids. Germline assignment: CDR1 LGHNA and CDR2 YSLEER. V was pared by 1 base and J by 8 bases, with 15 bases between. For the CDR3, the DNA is TGCGCCAGCAGCCAAGCCCCTGTTTCGGGGGACATTCAGTACTTC. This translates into CASSQAPVSGDIQYF.

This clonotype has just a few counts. As DNA, the CDR3 is TGTGCCAGCAGATCGTCCGAGACAGGGCGTGGAACTAATGAAAAACTGTTTTTT. Translating it yields CASRSSETGRGTNEKLFF. This chain links TRBV12-3 or TRBV12-4 with TRBJ1-4; 7 nucleotides align to TRBD1. The CDR3 has 18 residues. V was pared by 6 bases and J by 1 base, with 14 bases of the junction left unmatched.

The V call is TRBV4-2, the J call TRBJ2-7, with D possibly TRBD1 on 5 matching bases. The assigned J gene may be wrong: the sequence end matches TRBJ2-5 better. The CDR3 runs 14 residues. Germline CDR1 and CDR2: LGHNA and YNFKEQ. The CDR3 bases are TGTGCCAGCAGCCAAGAGGGGCCAGTGGAGACCCAGTACTTC. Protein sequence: CASSQEGPVETQYF.